Included here is one TCR beta chain sequence, with context. This specimen belongs to a study of blood T cell repertoires in COVID-19. Overall study: Acute-phase and convalescent COVID-19 samples originated in the United States, Italy and Spain.

The CDR3 totals 17 residues. Germline CDR1 and CDR2: KGHSH and LQKENI. The V gene end was trimmed by 0 bases and the J gene end by 4 bases; junction bases not matched to a gene: 3. Per the study methods: Amplifying reference gene primers gave estimates of nucleated cell counts. Only in-frame clones appear in the TCRdb table, and some are missing; sequencing was by immunoSEQ multiplex PCR. The V and J calls and clone size were taken over from that table, and D and trimming were inferred from the DNA. The sample lists around 82,000 clones; 75% to 90% were seen once. The V and J genes are TRBV18 and TRBJ2-7; 16 bases line up with TRBD2. Sample: peripheral blood. This TCR was recovered from a man aged 80 or over with COVID-19, enrolled during active disease. Here the CDR3 DNA reads TGTGCCAGCTCACCACCGGGACTAGCGGGGGGGCTTTACGAGCAGTACTTC. It yields the protein CASSPPGLAGGLYEQYF.